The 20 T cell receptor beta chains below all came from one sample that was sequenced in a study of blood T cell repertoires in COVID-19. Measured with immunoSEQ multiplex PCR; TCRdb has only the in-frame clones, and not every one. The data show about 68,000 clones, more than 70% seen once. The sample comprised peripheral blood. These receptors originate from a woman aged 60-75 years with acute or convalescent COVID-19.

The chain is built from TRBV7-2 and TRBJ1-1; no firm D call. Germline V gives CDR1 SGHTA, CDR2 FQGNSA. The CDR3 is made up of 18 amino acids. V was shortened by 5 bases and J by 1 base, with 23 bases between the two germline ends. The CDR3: CASSRRVGRTRENTEAFF. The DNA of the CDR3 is TGTGCCAGCAGCCGTAGAGTGGGGAGAACAAGGGAGAACACTGAAGCTTTCTTT.

CDR3 nucleotide sequence: TGCGCCAGCAGCCTACAACAGGGGGCGGGCACCGGGGAGCTGTTTTTT. It translates to CASSLQQGAGTGELFF. V gene TRBV5-1 combines with J gene TRBJ2-2, with 9 nucleotides matching TRBD1. The CDR3 contains 16 residues. The ends lost 4 bases at V and 4 bases at J; junction bases unmatched: 8. Germline CDR1 reads SGHRS; CDR2 reads YFSETQ.

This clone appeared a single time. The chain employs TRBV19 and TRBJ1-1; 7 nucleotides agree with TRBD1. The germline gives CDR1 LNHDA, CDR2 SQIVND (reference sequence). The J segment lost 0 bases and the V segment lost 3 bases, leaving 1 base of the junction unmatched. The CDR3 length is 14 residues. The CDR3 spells CASSIDRVNTEAFF. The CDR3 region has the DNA TGTGCCAGTAGTATTGACAGGGTGAACACTGAAGCTTTCTTT.

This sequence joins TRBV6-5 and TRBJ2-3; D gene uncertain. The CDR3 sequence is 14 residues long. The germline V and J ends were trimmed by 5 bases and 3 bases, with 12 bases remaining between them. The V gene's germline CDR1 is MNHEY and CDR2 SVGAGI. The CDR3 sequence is CASSRLKATDTQYF. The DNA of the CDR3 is TGTGCCAGCAGTAGATTAAAAGCAACAGATACGCAGTATTTT.

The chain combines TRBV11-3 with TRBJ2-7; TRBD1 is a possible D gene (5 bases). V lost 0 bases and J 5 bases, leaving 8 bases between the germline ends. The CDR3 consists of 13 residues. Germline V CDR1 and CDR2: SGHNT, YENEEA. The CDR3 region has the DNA TGTGCCAGCAGCTTAGAGCCCAGGGACGAGCAGTACTTC. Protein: CASSLEPRDEQYF.

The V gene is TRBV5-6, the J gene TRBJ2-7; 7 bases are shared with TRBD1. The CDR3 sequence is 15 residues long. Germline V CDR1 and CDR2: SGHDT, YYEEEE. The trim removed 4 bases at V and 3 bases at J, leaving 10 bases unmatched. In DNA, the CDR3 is TGTGCCAGCAGCCCTTTCCGACAGGGTTTCTACGAGCAGTACTTC. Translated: CASSPFRQGFYEQYF.

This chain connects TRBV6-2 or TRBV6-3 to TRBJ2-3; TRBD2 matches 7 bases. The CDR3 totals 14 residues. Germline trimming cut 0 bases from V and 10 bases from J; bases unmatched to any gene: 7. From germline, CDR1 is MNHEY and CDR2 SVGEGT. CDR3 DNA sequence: TGTGCCAGCAGTTACTCGTCTAGCGGTTCTGCGCAGTATTTT. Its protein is CASSYSSSGSAQYF.

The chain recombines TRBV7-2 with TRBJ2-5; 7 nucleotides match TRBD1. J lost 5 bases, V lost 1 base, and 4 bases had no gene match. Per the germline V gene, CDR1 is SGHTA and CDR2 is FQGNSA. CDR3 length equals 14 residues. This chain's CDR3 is CASSLDRGFETQYF. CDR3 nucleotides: TGTGCCAGCAGCTTAGACAGGGGATTTGAGACCCAGTACTTC.

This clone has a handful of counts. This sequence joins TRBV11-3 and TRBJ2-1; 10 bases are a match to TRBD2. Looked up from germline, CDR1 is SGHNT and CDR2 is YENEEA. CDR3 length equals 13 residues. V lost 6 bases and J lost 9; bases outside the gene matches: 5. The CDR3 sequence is CASSQRGGSEQFF. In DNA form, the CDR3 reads TGTGCCAGCAGTCAGCGGGGGGGAAGTGAGCAGTTCTTC. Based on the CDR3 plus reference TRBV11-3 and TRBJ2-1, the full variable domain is EAGVVQSPRYKIIEKKQPVAFWCNPISGHNTLYWYLQNLGQGPELLIRYENEEAVDDSQLPKDRFSAERLKGVDSTLKIQPAELGDSAVYLCASSQRGGSEQFFGPGTRLTVL.

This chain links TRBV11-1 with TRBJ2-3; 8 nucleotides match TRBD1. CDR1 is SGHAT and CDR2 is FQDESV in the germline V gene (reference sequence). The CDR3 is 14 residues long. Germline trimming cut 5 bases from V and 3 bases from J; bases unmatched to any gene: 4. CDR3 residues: CASSRDRTTDTQYF. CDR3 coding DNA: TGTGCCAGCAGCCGGGACAGGACGACAGATACGCAGTATTTT.

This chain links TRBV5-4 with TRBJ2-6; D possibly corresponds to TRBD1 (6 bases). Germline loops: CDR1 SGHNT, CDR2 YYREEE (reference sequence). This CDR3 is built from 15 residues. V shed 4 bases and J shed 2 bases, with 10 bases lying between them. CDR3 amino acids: CASSPPGAGANVLTF. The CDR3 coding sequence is TGTGCCAGCAGCCCACCAGGGGCTGGGGCCAACGTCCTGACTTTC.

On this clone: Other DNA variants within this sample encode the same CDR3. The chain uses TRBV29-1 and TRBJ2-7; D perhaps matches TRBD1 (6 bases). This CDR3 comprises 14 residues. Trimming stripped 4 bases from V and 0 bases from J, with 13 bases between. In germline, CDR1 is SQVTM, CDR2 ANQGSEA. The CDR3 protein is CSVATGGSSYEQYF. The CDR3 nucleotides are TGCAGCGTTGCAACTGGGGGCAGCTCCTACGAGCAGTACTTC.

The CDR3 reads CASSLRDRHSEAFF. The DNA of the CDR3 is TGTGCCAGCAGCCTCCGGGACAGACATAGTGAAGCTTTCTTT. V usage is TRBV7-3 and J usage is TRBJ1-1, with 7 bases aligning to TRBD1. V trimming: 5 bases; J trimming: 7 bases; junction bases outside the gene matches: 10. This CDR3 is built from 14 residues. Germline V gene lookup returns CDR1 SGHTA and CDR2 FQGTGA.

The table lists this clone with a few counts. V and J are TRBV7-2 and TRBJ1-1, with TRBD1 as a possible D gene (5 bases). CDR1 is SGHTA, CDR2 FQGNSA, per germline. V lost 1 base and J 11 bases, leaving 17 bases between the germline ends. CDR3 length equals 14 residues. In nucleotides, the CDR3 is TGTGCCAGCAGCTTAGGCCTCGGGGGTCAGGCGGCTTTCTTT. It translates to CASSLGLGGQAAFF.

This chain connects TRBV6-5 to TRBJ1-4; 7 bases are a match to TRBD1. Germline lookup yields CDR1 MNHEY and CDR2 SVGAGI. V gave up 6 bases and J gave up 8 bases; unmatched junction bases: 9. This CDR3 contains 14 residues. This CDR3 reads CASRHDRAQEKLFF. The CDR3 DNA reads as TGTGCCAGCAGACATGACAGGGCACAGGAAAAACTGTTTTTT.

Written as DNA, the CDR3 is TGTGCCAGCAGCTTAGGGGCAGGGGCGCACTATGGCTACACCTTC. This encodes CASSLGAGAHYGYTF. The chain carries TRBV7-8 and TRBJ1-2; D might be TRBD1 (6 bases). Trimming pared 1 base from V and 3 bases from J, leaving 12 bases between. Per germline, CDR1 SGHVS and CDR2 FQNEAQ. CDR3 length: 15 amino acids. Complete variable domain (other parts from reference TRBV7-8 and TRBJ1-2): GAGVSQSPRYKVAKRGQDVALRCDPISGHVSLFWYQQALGQGPEFLTYFQNEAQLDKSGLPSDRFFAERPEGSVSTLKIQRTQQEDSAVYLCASSLGAGAHYGYTFGSGTRLTVV.

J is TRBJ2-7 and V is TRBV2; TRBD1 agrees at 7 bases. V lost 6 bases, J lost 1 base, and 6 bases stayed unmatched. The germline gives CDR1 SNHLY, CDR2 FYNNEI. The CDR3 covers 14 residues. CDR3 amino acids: CASRGTANSYEQYF. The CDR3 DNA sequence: TGTGCCAGCAGGGGGACAGCCAATTCCTACGAGCAGTACTTC.

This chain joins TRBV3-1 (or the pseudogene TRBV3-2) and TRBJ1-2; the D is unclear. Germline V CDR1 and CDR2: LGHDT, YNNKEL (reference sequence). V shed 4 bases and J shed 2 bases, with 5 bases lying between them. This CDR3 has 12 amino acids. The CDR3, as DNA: TGTGCCAGCAGCCCTCTGAACTATGGCTACACCTTC. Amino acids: CASSPLNYGYTF.

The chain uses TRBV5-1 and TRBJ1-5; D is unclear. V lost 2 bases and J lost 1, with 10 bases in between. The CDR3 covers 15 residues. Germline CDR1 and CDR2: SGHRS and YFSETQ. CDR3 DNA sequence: TGCGCCAGCAGCTTCGGTCCTCCCAGCAATCAGCCCCAGCATTTT. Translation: CASSFGPPSNQPQHF.

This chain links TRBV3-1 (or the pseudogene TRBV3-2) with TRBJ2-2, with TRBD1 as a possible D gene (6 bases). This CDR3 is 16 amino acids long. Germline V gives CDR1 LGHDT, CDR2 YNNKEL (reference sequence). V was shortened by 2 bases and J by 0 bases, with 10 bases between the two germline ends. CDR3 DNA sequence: TGTGCCAGCAGCCAATTAACAGGGTCGAACACCGGGGAGCTGTTTTTT. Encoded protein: CASSQLTGSNTGELFF.